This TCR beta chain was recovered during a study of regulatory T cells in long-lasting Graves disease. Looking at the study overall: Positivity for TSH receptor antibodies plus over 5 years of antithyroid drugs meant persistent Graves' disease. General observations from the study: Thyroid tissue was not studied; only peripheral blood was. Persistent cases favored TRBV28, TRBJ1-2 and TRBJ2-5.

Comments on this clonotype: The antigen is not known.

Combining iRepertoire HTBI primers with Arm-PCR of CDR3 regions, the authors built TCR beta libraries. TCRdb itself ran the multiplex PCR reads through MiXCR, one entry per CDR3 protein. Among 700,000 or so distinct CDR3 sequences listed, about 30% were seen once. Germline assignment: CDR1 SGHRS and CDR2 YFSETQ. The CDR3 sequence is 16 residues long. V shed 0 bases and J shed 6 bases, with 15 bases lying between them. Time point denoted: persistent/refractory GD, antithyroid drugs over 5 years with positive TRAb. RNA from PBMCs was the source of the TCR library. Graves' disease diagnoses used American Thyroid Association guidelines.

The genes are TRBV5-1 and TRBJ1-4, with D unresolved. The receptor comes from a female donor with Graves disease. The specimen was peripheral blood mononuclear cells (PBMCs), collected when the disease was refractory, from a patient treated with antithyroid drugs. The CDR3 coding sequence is TGCGCCAGCAGCTTGGGGCCGGAGGCCTCTTATGAAAAACTGTTTTTT. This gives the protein CASSLGPEASYEKLFF.